This T cell receptor (beta chain) was captured in a study of T cell repertoires in MIS-A myocarditis. The CDR3 runs 13 residues. Deletions cut 7 bases from V and 10 bases from J, with 19 bases between. The V gene's germline CDR1 is MNHEY and CDR2 SVGAGI. Profiling relied on immunoSEQ multiplex PCR, and the TCRdb table lists in-frame clones only, not all of them. The repertoire has over 9,000 clones, approximately 80% of them found once; the top ten carry roughly 30%. This clone was observed once. The sequenced sample consisted of right ventricle heart tissue obtained at autopsy. The TCR was taken from a man aged 18-30 years with fulminant myocarditis from multisystem inflammatory syndrome in adults (MIS-A) after COVID-19. V is TRBV6-5 and J is TRBJ1-2; D is possibly TRBD1 (6 bases). Written as DNA, the CDR3 is TGTGCCAGCACTATCTCCTACAGGGTCCCCTACACCTTC. Its protein product is CASTISYRVPYTF.